A single sample is the source of the 27 T cell receptor beta chains below, sequenced in a study of blood T cell repertoires in COVID-19. Here immunoSEQ multiplex PCR was the method, and the copy in TCRdb shows in-frame clones only, minus some. Among roughly 92,000 clones listed, over 80% were seen once. The sample comprised peripheral blood. These receptor sequences come from a woman of 80 years or more with active or convalescent COVID-19.

The chain has TRBV5-1 and TRBJ2-2; 7 bases align to TRBD2. This CDR3 is 15 amino acids long. The ends lost 2 bases at V and 1 base at J; junction bases unmatched: 2. Germline CDR1 reads SGHRS; CDR2 reads YFSETQ. For the CDR3, the DNA is TGCGCCAGCAGCTTAGGCGGGGGGAACACCGGGGAGCTGTTTTTT. Translation gives CASSLGGGNTGELFF.

The gene calls are TRBV9 and TRBJ2-1; TRBD1 agrees at 7 bases. V lost 4 bases to trimming and J lost 11 bases; unmatched junction nucleotides: 9. The CDR3 runs 13 residues. In germline, CDR1 is SGDLS, CDR2 YYNGEE. CDR3 residues: CASSLDSGGQQFF. Written as DNA, the CDR3 is TGTGCCAGCAGCCTGGATTCAGGGGGTCAGCAGTTCTTC.

In this sample, this clone turned up once. The genes are TRBV5-4 and TRBJ1-3, with D uncertain. In germline, CDR1 is SGHNT, CDR2 YYREEE (reference sequence). CDR3 length equals 16 residues. V shed 4 bases and J shed 4 bases, with 18 bases lying between them. This CDR3 is CASSPTVDISGNTIYF. The CDR3 nucleotides read TGTGCCAGCAGCCCGACCGTTGACATCTCCGGAAACACCATATATTTT.

Only one count was recorded for this clone. CDR3 sequence: CAMIRDSSGSYEQYF. The CDR3, as DNA: TGTGCCATGATAAGGGACAGTTCAGGCTCCTACGAGCAGTACTTC. This chain links TRBV2 with TRBJ2-7, with 7 bases aligning to TRBD1. With 10 bases clipped from V and 0 bases from J, the junction kept 12 bases outside the gene matches. The CDR3 extends over 15 amino acids. CDR1 SNHLY and CDR2 FYNNEI come from the germline V gene.

The chain combines TRBV12-3 or TRBV12-4 with TRBJ2-7, with 7 bases aligning to TRBD2. J was trimmed by 5 bases and V by 5 bases; bases with no gene match: 6. CDR3 size: 13 residues. CDR3: CASSPWGGDEQYF. DNA of the CDR3: TGTGCCAGCAGTCCCTGGGGGGGGGACGAGCAGTACTTC.

V is TRBV27 and J is TRBJ1-6, with D perhaps TRBD1 (5 bases). Germline-derived CDR1 and CDR2 are MNHEY and SMNVEV (reference sequence). V was clipped by 1 base and J by 7 bases, with 14 bases between them. The CDR3 sequence is 16 residues long. The CDR3 here is CASSLFSSGGNSPLHF. In nucleotides, the CDR3 is TGTGCCAGCAGTTTATTTTCTTCCGGGGGGAATTCACCCCTCCACTTT.

The rearrangement links TRBV14 to TRBJ1-6; possible D gene TRBD1, 6 bases. The CDR3 has 16 amino acids. V was trimmed by 3 bases and J by 7 bases, leaving 16 bases between them. Germline V gene lookup returns CDR1 SGHDN and CDR2 FVKESK. The CDR3, as DNA: TGTGCCAGCAGCCACCTACAGGGTCAACGGAATTCACCCCTCCACTTT. Its translation: CASSHLQGQRNSPLHF.

This chain connects TRBV9 to TRBJ2-1; TRBD1 matches at 12 bases. The CDR3 contains 16 residues. With 3 bases clipped from V and 5 bases from J, the junction kept 6 bases outside the gene matches. The germline gives CDR1 SGDLS, CDR2 YYNGEE. CDR3 amino acids: CASSARGQGADNEQFF. The CDR3 nucleotides read TGTGCCAGCAGCGCCCGGGGACAGGGGGCCGACAATGAGCAGTTCTTC.

The chain links TRBV7-2 to TRBJ2-1; 8 bases fit TRBD2. Germline V gene lookup returns CDR1 SGHTA and CDR2 FQGNSA. Unmatched junction bases numbered 13, after V lost 5 bases and J lost 7 bases. The CDR3 covers 16 residues. CDR3 sequence reads: CASSPSGGMLRNEQFF. The DNA for the CDR3 is TGTGCCAGCAGCCCCAGCGGGGGCATGCTTAGGAATGAGCAGTTCTTC.

This sequence joins TRBV24-1 and TRBJ2-5; 10 positions agree with TRBD1. The CDR3 consists of 17 residues. The germline CDR1 and CDR2 sequences are KGHDR and SFDVKD. V was clipped by 2 bases and J by 2 bases; unmatched bases: 7. CDR3 sequence reads: CATSDSRQGAYQETQYF. In DNA, the CDR3 is TGTGCCACCAGTGATTCCAGACAGGGGGCCTATCAAGAGACCCAGTACTTC.

The chain carries TRBV28 and TRBJ2-5; D unclear. Germline values: CDR1 MDHEN, CDR2 SYDVKM. The V end lost 4 bases, the J end lost 6 bases, and 9 bases lay between the germline ends. This CDR3 region has 12 residues. Here the CDR3 reads CASSSPGQTQYF. CDR3 bases: TGTGCCAGCAGTTCCCCGGGTCAGACCCAGTACTTC. The full variable domain, rest sourced from reference TRBV28 and TRBJ2-5, is DVKVTQSSRYLVKRTGEKVFLECVQDMDHENMFWYRQDPGLGLRLIYFSYDVKMKEKGDIPEGYSVSREKKERFSLILESASTNQTSMYLCASSSPGQTQYFGPGTRLLVL.

Only one count was recorded for this clone. This sequence joins TRBV12-5 and TRBJ1-1, with TRBD1 matching 7 bases. This CDR3 is built from 12 residues. Germline V lookup: CDR1 LGHNT, CDR2 FRNRAP. V lost 6 bases and J lost 3; bases outside the gene matches: 1. The CDR3 protein is CASGRGDTEAFF. In DNA, the CDR3 is TGTGCTAGTGGCAGGGGGGACACTGAAGCTTTCTTT.

The count of this clone is one. V and J are TRBV9 and TRBJ2-1; 9 bases align to TRBD1. The length of the CDR3 is 18 residues. The germline gives CDR1 SGDLS, CDR2 YYNGEE. With V trimmed by 4 bases and J by 2 bases, 13 bases remained unmatched. CDR3 sequence (DNA): TGTGCCAGCAGCCCCCCACCCCGGGGACAGGGAACCTACAATGAGCAGTTCTTC. As protein: CASSPPPRGQGTYNEQFF.

V and J are TRBV27 and TRBJ2-5, with TRBD1 as a possible D gene (6 bases). The CDR3 length is 15 residues. Trimming took off 5 bases at V and 7 bases at J, with 20 bases between the two ends. Germline-derived CDR1 and CDR2 are MNHEY and SMNVEV (reference sequence). The CDR3 nucleotides read TGTGCCAGCAGTCCCGGGACACCCCCCCCAGGGACCCAGTACTTC. Its translation is CASSPGTPPPGTQYF.

This rearrangement joins TRBV3-1 (or the pseudogene TRBV3-2) to TRBJ1-5, with D perhaps TRBD1 (5 bases). The CDR3 length is 16 residues. The V end lost 0 bases, the J end lost 2 bases, and 11 bases lay between the germline ends. The V gene's germline CDR1 is LGHDT and CDR2 YNNKEL (reference sequence). CDR3 region: CASSQDRGIRNQPQHF. Written as DNA, the CDR3 is TGTGCCAGCAGCCAAGACCGGGGGATTCGCAATCAGCCCCAGCATTTT.

The chain uses TRBV5-1 and TRBJ1-2; D is possibly TRBD1 (5 bases). Trimming removed 4 bases from V and 8 bases from J, with 15 bases in between. Germline CDR1 SGHRS, CDR2 YFSETQ. This CDR3 has 13 amino acids. CDR3 DNA: TGCGCCAGCAGCGTGCAGGGTTTCAACGGCTACACCTTC. Translation: CASSVQGFNGYTF.

V usage is TRBV10-3 and J usage is TRBJ2-2, with D tentatively TRBD1 (6 bases). The germline V gene encodes CDR1 ENHRY and CDR2 SYGVKD. The CDR3 covers 14 residues. Trimming stripped 6 bases from V and 0 bases from J, with 8 bases between. The CDR3: CAISRGSNTGELFF. CDR3 in DNA: TGTGCCATCAGCAGGGGCTCGAACACCGGGGAGCTGTTTTTT.

This chain joins TRBV5-4 and TRBJ1-1, with 10 bases lining up with TRBD1. The CDR3 totals 15 residues. Germline lookup yields CDR1 SGHNT and CDR2 YYREEE (reference sequence). The trim removed 3 bases at V and 3 bases at J, leaving 5 bases unmatched. This CDR3 is CASSSPGQGHTEAFF. CDR3 nucleotide sequence: TGTGCCAGCAGCTCACCGGGACAGGGGCACACTGAAGCTTTCTTT.

This chain connects TRBV7-2 to TRBJ2-3; perhaps TRBD1 as D (5 bases). The V and J ends lost 1 base and 1 base respectively, with 12 bases between them. The CDR3 is 16 residues long. From germline, CDR1 is SGHTA and CDR2 FQGNSA. CDR3 protein: CASSLVRGMRTDTQYF. CDR3 nucleotides: TGTGCCAGCAGCTTAGTAAGGGGAATGCGCACAGATACGCAGTATTTT.

This clone was observed a handful of times. This specimen includes other DNA sequences encoding the same CDR3. This rearrangement joins TRBV7-9 to TRBJ2-1; 12 nucleotides align to TRBD2. The CDR3 has 16 amino acids. The germline gives CDR1 SEHNR, CDR2 FQNEAQ (reference sequence). J lost 6 bases, V lost 2 bases, and 5 bases had no gene match. Here the CDR3 reads CASSLTVLAGGNEQFF. The CDR3 DNA follows: TGTGCCAGCAGCTTAACCGTACTAGCGGGGGGCAATGAGCAGTTCTTC.

The chain is built from TRBV2 and TRBJ2-3, with 11 bases matching TRBD2. The CDR3 is 15 amino acids. Germline V lookup: CDR1 SNHLY, CDR2 FYNNEI. J gave up 5 bases and V 6 bases, and 7 bases lay outside the gene matches. The CDR3 coding sequence is TGTGCCAGCAGGCAACTAGCGGGAGTGGGAGATACGCAGTATTTT. Translating gives CASRQLAGVGDTQYF. The full variable domain, rest sourced from reference TRBV2 and TRBJ2-3, is EPEVTQTPSHQVTQMGQEVILRCVPISNHLYFYWYRQILGQKVEFLVSFYNNEISEKSEIFDDQFSVERPDGSNFTLKIRSTKLEDSAMYFCASRQLAGVGDTQYFGPGTRLTVL.

The chain uses TRBV15 and TRBJ1-4; D is possibly TRBD1 (5 bases). Per germline, CDR1 LNHNV and CDR2 YYDKDF (reference sequence). Trimming cost V 0 bases and J 6 bases, with 8 bases left between them. The CDR3 length is 14 residues. The CDR3 protein is CATSRDRRDEKLFF. The DNA for the CDR3 is TGTGCCACCAGCAGAGATCGCAGGGATGAAAAACTGTTTTTT.

The chain joins TRBV4-3 to TRBJ1-1, with D tentatively TRBD1 (6 bases). The ends were cut back, 1 base at V and 11 bases at J, with 17 bases in the middle. The germline CDR1 and CDR2 sequences are LGHNA and YSLEER. This CDR3 comprises 14 residues. The CDR3 loop is CASSQVGQGRSAFF. CDR3 bases: TGCGCCAGCAGCCAAGTAGGGCAGGGGCGTTCGGCTTTCTTT.

The J gene is TRBJ1-2, the V gene TRBV7-8, with TRBD1 identical over 7 bases. CDR1 SGHVS and CDR2 FQNEAQ come from the germline V gene. J lost 8 bases, V lost 1 base, and 7 bases had no gene match. This CDR3 is built from 14 residues. Written as DNA, the CDR3 is TGTGCCAGCAGCTTAGAGGGGGCGCCTTGGGGCTACACCTTC. Encoded protein: CASSLEGAPWGYTF.

On this clone itself: The same CDR3 also results from other DNA sequences found in this sample. The V call is TRBV28, the J call TRBJ2-7; 9 nucleotides match TRBD2. V lost 6 bases to trimming and J lost 2 bases; unmatched junction nucleotides: 5. Germline CDR1 is MDHEN and CDR2 is SYDVKM. The CDR3 has 14 residues. The CDR3 nucleotides read TGTGCCAGCAGGCAGGCGGGAGGGCCCTACGAGCAGTACTTC. It specifies CASRQAGGPYEQYF. The complete variable domain, with remaining parts taken from reference TRBV28 and TRBJ2-7, reads DVKVTQSSRYLVKRTGEKVFLECVQDMDHENMFWYRQDPGLGLRLIYFSYDVKMKEKGDIPEGYSVSREKKERFSLILESASTNQTSMYLCASRQAGGPYEQYFGPGTRLTVT.

The chain is built from TRBV9 and TRBJ2-2; D unclear. Germline-derived CDR1 and CDR2 are SGDLS and YYNGEE. Between the trimmed V and J ends, which lost 4 bases and 6 bases, there was a span of 10 bases. This CDR3 comprises 13 residues. Here the CDR3 reads CASSPVFSGELFF. CDR3 coding DNA: TGTGCCAGCAGCCCGGTTTTTTCCGGGGAGCTGTTTTTT. The full variable domain, with the rest looked up from reference TRBV9 and TRBJ2-2, is DSGVTQTPKHLITATGQRVTLRCSPRSGDLSVYWYQQSLDQGLQFLIQYYNGEERAKGNILERFSAQQFPDLHSELNLSSLELGDSALYFCASSPVFSGELFFGEGSRLTVL.

The chain is built from TRBV10-3 and TRBJ1-2; 8 nucleotides agree with TRBD1. V was pared by 2 bases and J by 6 bases, with 5 bases of the junction left unmatched. The CDR3 sequence is 14 residues long. From germline, CDR1 is ENHRY and CDR2 SYGVKD. This chain's CDR3 is CAISEGQGGDGYTF. The CDR3 nucleotides are TGTGCCATCAGTGAGGGACAGGGTGGGGATGGCTACACCTTC.